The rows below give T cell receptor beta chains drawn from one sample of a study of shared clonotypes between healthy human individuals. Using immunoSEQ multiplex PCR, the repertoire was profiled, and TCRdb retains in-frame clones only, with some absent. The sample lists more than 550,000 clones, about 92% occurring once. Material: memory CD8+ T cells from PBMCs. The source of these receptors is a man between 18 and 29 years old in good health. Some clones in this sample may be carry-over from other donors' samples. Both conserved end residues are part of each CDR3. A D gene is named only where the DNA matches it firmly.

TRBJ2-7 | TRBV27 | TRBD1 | CASSLIPGTGFYEQYF | TGTGCCAGCAGTTTAATCCCCGGGACAGGGTTCTACGAGCAGTACTTC
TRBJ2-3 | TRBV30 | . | CAWRVSWGGSTDTQYF | TGTGCCTGGAGGGTGTCGTGGGGCGGGAGCACAGATACGCAGTATTTT
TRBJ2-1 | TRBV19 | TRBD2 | CASSLYLWGLAGWNEQFF | TGTGCCAGTAGTTTGTATTTATGGGGACTAGCGGGATGGAATGAGCAGTTCTTC
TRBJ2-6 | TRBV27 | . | CASSLSPGSGANVLTF | TGTGCCAGCAGTTTATCTCCTGGCTCTGGGGCCAACGTCCTGACTTTC
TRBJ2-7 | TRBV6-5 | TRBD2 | CASSYSTSGSNEQYF | TGTGCCAGCAGTTACTCGACTAGCGGGAGTAACGAGCAGTACTTC
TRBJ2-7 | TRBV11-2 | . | CASSPRDSLSYEQYF | TGTGCCAGCAGCCCGCGGGACTCCCTCTCCTACGAGCAGTACTTC
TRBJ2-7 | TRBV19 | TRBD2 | CASSIQRGYEQYF | TGTGCCAGTAGTATTCAGCGGGGCTACGAGCAGTACTTC
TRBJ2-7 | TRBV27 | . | CASSLLDRVYEQYF | TGTGCCAGCAGCCTACTTGACAGAGTATACGAGCAGTACTTC
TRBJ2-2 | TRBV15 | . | CATSRARDTGELFF | TGTGCCACCAGCAGAGCACGGGACACCGGGGAGCTGTTTTTT
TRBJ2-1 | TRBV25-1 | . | CASSEWAGRKDNEQFF | TGTGCCAGCAGTGAGTGGGCAGGACGGAAAGACAATGAGCAGTTCTTC
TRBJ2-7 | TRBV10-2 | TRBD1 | CASSDHDRGPYEQYF | TGCGCCAGCAGTGACCACGACAGGGGGCCCTACGAGCAGTACTTC